Listed below are T cell receptor beta chains from one sample, sequenced in a study of T cell responses to AZD1222 COVID-19 vaccine. Sequencing was performed with immunoSEQ multiplex PCR; in TCRdb, only in-frame clones are kept and a portion is missing. The sample has about 93,000 clones, 80% to 90% seen once. Sequences were derived from peripheral blood, sampled on day 0 of AZD1222 vaccination. Source of these receptors: an adult in good health. The CDR3 runs from the conserved cysteine through the conserved F or W.

TRBV27,CASSKLRDRGGYEQYF
TRBV6-5,CASSYSGGGGKNIQYF
TRBV27,CASSFGRAANYEQYF
TRBV6-4,CASGLTSRDTQYF
TRBV27,CASSLRGELDEQYF
TRBV9,CASSAGSAGGAYEQYF
TRBV28,CASSPGSSGNTIYF
TRBV19,CASSNTRTGGNTIYF
TRBV7-2,CASSLEANQETQYF
TRBV6-5,CASGLGGVAEAFF